This TCR beta chain was retrieved from a study of blood T cell repertoires in COVID-19. Looking at the study overall: Sample material is recorded as cDNA or gDNA derived from T cells, B-cell-depleted T cells, or PBMCs.

Profiled with immunoSEQ multiplex PCR; TCRdb holds only in-frame clones, not every one. Of tens of thousands of clones in the sample, 88% were seen once. The CDR3 runs to 14 residues. In germline, CDR1 is MNHEY, CDR2 SVGEGT. Trimming removed 5 bases from V and 8 bases from J; junction bases left unmatched: 8. The table lists this clone with a few counts. This TCR derives from a human donor in a cohort sampled during active COVID-19. The source material was peripheral blood. The chain carries TRBV6-2 or TRBV6-3 and TRBJ1-4, with 7 bases that match TRBD1. The DNA for the CDR3 is TGTGCCAGCAGTAACCAGGGGGAGCAGGAAAAACTGTTTTTT. Its protein product is CASSNQGEQEKLFF.